This T cell receptor beta chain was captured in a study of T-cell reconstitution after alpha-beta-depleted transplantation in children. Library preparation (for TCRbeta) was performed with unique molecular identifiers. One entry per CDR3 protein results from TCRdb running MiXCR on the PCR reads. The sample includes hundreds of thousands of distinct CDR3 sequences, 9.9% seen only once; the top ten take around 9.1%. This clonotype has a count of ten or more. Sequenced here: PBMCs from the stem cell graft donor, sampled from the stem cell graft. The TCR originated in a human donor who donated a stem cell graft to a child with SCID.

The CDR3 DNA reads TGTGCCAGCTCAACAGGACAGGGAGAGCAGTATTTT. This gives the protein CASSTGQGEQYF. The chain employs TRBV18 and TRBJ2-3; 8 bases are shared with TRBD1. V lost 5 bases to trimming and J lost 11 bases; unmatched junction nucleotides: 6. CDR1 and CDR2 (germline): KGHSH, LQKENI. The CDR3 spans 12 residues.